These T cell receptor beta chains were read from a single sample in a study of CD8 T cells in Susac syndrome. TCRdb used MiXCR to reprocess the immunoSEQ multiplex PCR reads, holding one entry per CDR3 protein. The repertoire holds about 130,000 distinct CDR3 sequences, with around 96% as singletons. Sequenced material: CD8+ T cells from PBMCs. Receptors originate from a human donor with Susac syndrome. The conserved cysteine and the conserved F or W are not part of the CDR3 here.

V gene: TRBV13; CDR3 protein: ASSAGADTEAF
V gene: TRBV6-5; CDR3 protein: ASSYREADTQY
V gene: TRBV7-2; CDR3 protein: ASSLGVGGDEQY
V gene: TRBV6-5; CDR3 protein: ASMLNLLDTSTDTQY
V gene: TRBV27; CDR3 protein: ASSLSVTGELF
V gene: TRBV19; CDR3 protein: ASRSRTSGIFSEQY
V gene: TRBV29-1; CDR3 protein: SVELRTGYGYT
V gene: TRBV27; CDR3 protein: ASSSGGAQY
V gene: TRBV7-3; CDR3 protein: ASSLRVMGSGSEYNEQF
V gene: TRBV7-9; CDR3 protein: ASSLANEYGGYT
V gene: TRBV20-1; CDR3 protein: SARAGGPYNEQF
V gene: TRBV20-1; CDR3 protein: SAGVFSGPRTGELF
V gene: TRBV7-9; CDR3 protein: ASSFGGGRYEQY
V gene: TRBV30; CDR3 protein: AWSVADGNQPQH
V gene: TRBV7-9; CDR3 protein: ASSPSGAGELF
V gene: TRBV6-2/TRBV6-3; CDR3 protein: ASSPGEHYEQY
V gene: TRBV19; CDR3 protein: ASSNGGSAQF
V gene: TRBV13; CDR3 protein: ASSSRGSGVNEQF
V gene: TRBV20-1; CDR3 protein: SASTKSSYEQY
V gene: TRBV19; CDR3 protein: ASSLTLHVDEQF
V gene: TRBV12-3/TRBV12-4; CDR3 protein: ASSSRPGEETQY
V gene: TRBV5-6; CDR3 protein: ASSVFRGDYGYT
V gene: TRBV11-2; CDR3 protein: ASSLAGSILGELF
V gene: TRBV20-1; CDR3 protein: SARDSTGIYEQY
V gene: TRBV7-8; CDR3 protein: ASSSRLAGGLSQETQY
V gene: TRBV28; CDR3 protein: ASRGDPDTDTQY
V gene: TRBV11-2; CDR3 protein: ASSGWTGRDEQF
V gene: TRBV19; CDR3 protein: ASSTGVGNYGYT
V gene: TRBV20-1; CDR3 protein: SARETGRNTEAF
V gene: TRBV3-1; CDR3 protein: ASSPRTNSYEQY